This T cell receptor (beta chain) is drawn from a study of T cell repertoires in cytomegalovirus infection. Study-level background: Public TCR beta signatures were indicative of both CMV infection and a matching HLA type.

TCRdb used MiXCR to reprocess the reads, holding one entry per CDR3 protein. The data contain a few hundred thousand distinct CDR3 sequences, about a sixth of them singletons. The table lists this clonotype with many counts. As yet, its antigen is unknown. Overall study results and limits: HLA-C-restricted CMV clonotypes gave the most frequent clonotype in two of eight donors. Cumulative public TCR beta family frequency identified CMV carriers with the relevant HLA.

Trimming removed 8 bases from V and 11 bases from J, with 12 bases in between. CDR3 size: 10 residues. The germline V gene encodes CDR1 ENHRY and CDR2 SYGVKD. V gene TRBV10-3 combines with J gene TRBJ1-1, with D possibly TRBD1 on 6 matching bases. The specimen was PBMCs. The receptor was derived from a human donor in good health (CMV status not recorded). Some clones in this sample may be carry-over from other donors' samples. CDR3 bases: TGTGCCATCGGAGGACAGAGGGCTTTCTTT. It specifies CAIGGQRAFF.